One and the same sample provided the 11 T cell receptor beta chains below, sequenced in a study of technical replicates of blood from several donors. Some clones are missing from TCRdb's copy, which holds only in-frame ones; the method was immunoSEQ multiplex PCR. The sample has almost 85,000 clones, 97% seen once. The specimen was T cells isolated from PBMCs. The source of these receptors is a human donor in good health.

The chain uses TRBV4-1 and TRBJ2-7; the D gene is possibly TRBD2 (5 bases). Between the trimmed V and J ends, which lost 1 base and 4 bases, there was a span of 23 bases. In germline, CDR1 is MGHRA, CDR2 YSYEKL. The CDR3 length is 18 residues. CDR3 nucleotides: TGCGCCAGCAGCCAAGTGTATTTTTCCGGGAAGGAGAGTTACGAGCAGTACTTC. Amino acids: CASSQVYFSGKESYEQYF.

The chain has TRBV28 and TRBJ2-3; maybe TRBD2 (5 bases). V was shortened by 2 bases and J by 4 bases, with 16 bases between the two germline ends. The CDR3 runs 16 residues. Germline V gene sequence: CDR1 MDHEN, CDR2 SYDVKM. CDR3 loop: CASSLGSALDPDTQYF. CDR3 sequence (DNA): TGTGCCAGCAGTTTAGGGTCAGCACTAGATCCAGATACGCAGTATTTT.

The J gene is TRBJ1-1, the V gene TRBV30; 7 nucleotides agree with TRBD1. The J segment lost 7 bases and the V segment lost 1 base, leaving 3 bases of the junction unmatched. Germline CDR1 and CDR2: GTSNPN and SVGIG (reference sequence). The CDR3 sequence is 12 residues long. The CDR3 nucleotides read TGTGCCTGGAGTGAGTGGGACAGTGAAGCTTTCTTT. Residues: CAWSEWDSEAFF. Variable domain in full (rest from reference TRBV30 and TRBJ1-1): SQTIHQWPATLVQPVGSPLSLECTVEGTSNPNLYWYRQAAGRGLQLLFYSVGIGQISSEVPQNLSASRPQDRQFILSSKKLLLSDSGFYLCAWSEWDSEAFFGQGTRLTVV.

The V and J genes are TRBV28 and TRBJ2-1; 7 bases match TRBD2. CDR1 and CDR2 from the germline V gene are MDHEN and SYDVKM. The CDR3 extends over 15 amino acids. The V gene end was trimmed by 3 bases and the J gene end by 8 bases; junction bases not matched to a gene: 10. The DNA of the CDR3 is TGTGCCAGCAGTTTCTTCGGCGGGAGAGAGTATGAGCAGTTCTTC. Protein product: CASSFFGGREYEQFF.

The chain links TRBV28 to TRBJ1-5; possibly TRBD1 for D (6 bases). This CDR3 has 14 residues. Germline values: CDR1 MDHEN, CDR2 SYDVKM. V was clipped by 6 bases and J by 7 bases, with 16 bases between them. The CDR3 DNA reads TGTGCCAGCAGCCCAACAGGGTTTGAGCAGCCCCAGCATTTT. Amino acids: CASSPTGFEQPQHF.

CDR3 coding DNA: TGTGCCAGCAGGGGCCGCTGGGAGGCCCGGGTTCCCGTCACAGATACGCAGTATTTT. Encoded protein: CASRGRWEARVPVTDTQYF. V gene TRBV2 combines with J gene TRBJ2-3, with D perhaps matching TRBD2 (6 bases). The CDR3 totals 19 residues. The germline gives CDR1 SNHLY, CDR2 FYNNEI. Trimming cost V 6 bases and J 2 bases, with 27 bases left between them. Complete variable domain (other parts from reference TRBV2 and TRBJ2-3): EPEVTQTPSHQVTQMGQEVILRCVPISNHLYFYWYRQILGQKVEFLVSFYNNEISEKSEIFDDQFSVERPDGSNFTLKIRSTKLEDSAMYFCASRGRWEARVPVTDTQYFGPGTRLTVL.

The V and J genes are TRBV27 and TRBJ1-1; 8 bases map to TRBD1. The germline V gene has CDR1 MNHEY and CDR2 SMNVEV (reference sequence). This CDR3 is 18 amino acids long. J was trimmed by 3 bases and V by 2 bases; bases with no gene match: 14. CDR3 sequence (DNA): TGTGCCAGCAGTTTAGTTGGACAGGGATTATTTGCCTACACTGAAGCTTTCTTT. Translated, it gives CASSLVGQGLFAYTEAFF.

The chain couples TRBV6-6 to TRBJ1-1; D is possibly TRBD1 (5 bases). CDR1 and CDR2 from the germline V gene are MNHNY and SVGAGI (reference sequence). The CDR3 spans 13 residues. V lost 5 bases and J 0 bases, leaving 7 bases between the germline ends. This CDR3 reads CASSPGMNTEAFF. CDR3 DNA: TGTGCCAGCAGTCCAGGGATGAACACTGAAGCTTTCTTT.

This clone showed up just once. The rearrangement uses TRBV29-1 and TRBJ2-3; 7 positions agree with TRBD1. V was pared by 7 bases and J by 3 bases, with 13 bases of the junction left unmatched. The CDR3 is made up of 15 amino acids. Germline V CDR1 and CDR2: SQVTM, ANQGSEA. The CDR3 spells CSGADRVGKTDTQYF. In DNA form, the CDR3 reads TGCAGCGGCGCAGACAGGGTTGGTAAGACAGATACGCAGTATTTT.

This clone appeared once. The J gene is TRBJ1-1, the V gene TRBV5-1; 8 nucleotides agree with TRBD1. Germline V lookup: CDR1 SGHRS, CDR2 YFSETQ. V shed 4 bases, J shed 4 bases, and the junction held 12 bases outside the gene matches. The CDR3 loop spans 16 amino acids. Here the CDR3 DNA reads TGCGCCAGCAGCCCCTCGACCAGGGGGCGCGGCACTGAAGCTTTCTTT. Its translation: CASSPSTRGRGTEAFF.

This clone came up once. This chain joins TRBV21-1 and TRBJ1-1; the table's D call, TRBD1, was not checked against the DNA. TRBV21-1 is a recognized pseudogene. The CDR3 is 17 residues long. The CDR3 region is CASSKTDRAEVNTEAFF. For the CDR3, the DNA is TGTGCCAGCAGCAAGACGGACAGGGCGGAAGTGAACACTGAAGCTTTCTTT.